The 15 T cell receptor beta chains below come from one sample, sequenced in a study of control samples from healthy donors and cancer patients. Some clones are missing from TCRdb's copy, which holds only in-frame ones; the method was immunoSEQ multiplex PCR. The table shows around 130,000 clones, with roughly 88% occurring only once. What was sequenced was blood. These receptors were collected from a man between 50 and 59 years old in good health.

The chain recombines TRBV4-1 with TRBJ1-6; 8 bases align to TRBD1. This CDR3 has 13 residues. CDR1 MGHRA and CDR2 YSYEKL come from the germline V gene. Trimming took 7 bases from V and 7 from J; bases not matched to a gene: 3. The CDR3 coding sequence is TGCGCCAGCAACAGGGGGGACAATTCACCCCTCCACTTT. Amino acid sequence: CASNRGDNSPLHF.

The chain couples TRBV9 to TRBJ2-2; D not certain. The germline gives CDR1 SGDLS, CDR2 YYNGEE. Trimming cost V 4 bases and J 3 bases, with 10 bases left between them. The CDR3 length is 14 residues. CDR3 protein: CASSPRRYTGELFF. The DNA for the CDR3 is TGTGCCAGCAGCCCTCGACGCTACACCGGGGAGCTGTTTTTT.

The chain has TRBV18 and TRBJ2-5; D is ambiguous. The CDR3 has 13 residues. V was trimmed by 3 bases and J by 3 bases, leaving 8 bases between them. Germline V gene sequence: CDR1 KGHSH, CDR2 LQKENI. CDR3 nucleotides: TGTGCCAGCTCACCGTTTTACGAAGAGACCCAGTACTTC. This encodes CASSPFYEETQYF. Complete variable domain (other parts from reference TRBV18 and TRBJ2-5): NAGVMQNPRHLVRRRGQEARLRCSPMKGHSHVYWYRQLPEEGLKFMVYLQKENIIDESGMPKERFSAEFPKEGPSILRIQQVVRGDSAAYFCASSPFYEETQYFGPGTRLLVL.

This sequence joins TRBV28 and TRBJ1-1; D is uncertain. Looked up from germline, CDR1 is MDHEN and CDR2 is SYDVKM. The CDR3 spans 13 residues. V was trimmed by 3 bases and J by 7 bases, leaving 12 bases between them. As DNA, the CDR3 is TGTGCCAGCAGTTTGGCGGACTGGGTTGAAGCTTTCTTT. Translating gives CASSLADWVEAFF.

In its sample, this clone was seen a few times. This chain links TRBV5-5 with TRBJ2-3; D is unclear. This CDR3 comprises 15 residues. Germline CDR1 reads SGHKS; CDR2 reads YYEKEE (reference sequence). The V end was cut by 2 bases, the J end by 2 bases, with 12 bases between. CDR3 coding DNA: TGTGCCAGCAGCTTTCTTTTGCCCGACACAGATACGCAGTATTTT. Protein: CASSFLLPDTDTQYF.

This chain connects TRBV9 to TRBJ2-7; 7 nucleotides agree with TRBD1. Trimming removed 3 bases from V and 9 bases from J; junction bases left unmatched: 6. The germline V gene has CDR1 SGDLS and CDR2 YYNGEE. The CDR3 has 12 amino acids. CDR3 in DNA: TGTGCCAGCAGCGGGAGAGGGGGCGGGCAGTACTTC. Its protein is CASSGRGGGQYF.

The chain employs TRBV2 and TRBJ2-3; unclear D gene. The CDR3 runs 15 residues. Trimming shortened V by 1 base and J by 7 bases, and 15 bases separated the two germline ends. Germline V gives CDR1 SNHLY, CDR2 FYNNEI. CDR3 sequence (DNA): TGTGCCAGCAGTGAAGAGGCGGTTTCTGGGTATACGCAGTATTTT. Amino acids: CASSEEAVSGYTQYF.

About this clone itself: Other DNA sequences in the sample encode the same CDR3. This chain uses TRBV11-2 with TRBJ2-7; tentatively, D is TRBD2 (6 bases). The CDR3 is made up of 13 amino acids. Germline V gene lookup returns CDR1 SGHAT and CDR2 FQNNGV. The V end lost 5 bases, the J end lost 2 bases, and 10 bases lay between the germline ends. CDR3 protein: CASSLGRTYEQYF. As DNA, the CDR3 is TGTGCCAGCAGCCTCGGGAGAACCTACGAGCAGTACTTC.

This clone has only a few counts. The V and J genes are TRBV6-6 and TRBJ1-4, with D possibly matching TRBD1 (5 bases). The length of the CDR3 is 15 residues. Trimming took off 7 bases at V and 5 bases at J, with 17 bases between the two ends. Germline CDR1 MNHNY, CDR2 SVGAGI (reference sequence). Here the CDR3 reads CASNKEGRNNEKLFF. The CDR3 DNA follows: TGTGCCAGCAATAAAGAGGGACGGAACAATGAAAAACTGTTTTTT.

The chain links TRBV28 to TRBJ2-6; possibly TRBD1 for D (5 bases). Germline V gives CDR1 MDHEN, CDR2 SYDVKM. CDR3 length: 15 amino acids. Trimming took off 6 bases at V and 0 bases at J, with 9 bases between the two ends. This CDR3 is CASSPTDSGANVLTF. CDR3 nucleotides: TGTGCCAGCAGCCCGACAGACTCTGGGGCCAACGTCCTGACTTTC.

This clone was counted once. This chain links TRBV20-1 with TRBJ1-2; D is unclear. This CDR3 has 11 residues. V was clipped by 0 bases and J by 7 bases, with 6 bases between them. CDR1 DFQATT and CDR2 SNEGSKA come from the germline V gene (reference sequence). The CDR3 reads CSARDPGGYTF. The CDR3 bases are TGCAGTGCTAGAGATCCAGGTGGCTACACCTTC.

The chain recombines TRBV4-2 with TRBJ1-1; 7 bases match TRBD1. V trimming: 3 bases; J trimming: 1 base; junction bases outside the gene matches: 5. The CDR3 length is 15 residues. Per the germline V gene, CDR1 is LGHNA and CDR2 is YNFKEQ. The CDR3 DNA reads TGTGCCAGCAGCCAGAGGACAGGAACGAACACTGAAGCTTTCTTT. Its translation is CASSQRTGTNTEAFF.

The CDR3 nucleotides are TGTGCCAGCAGCCGACAGGGTAATTCACCCCTCCACTTT. This codes for CASSRQGNSPLHF. The chain carries TRBV28 and TRBJ1-6, with TRBD1 identical over 7 bases. Trimming cost V 6 bases and J 6 bases; bases outside gene matches: 2. The germline V gene encodes CDR1 MDHEN and CDR2 SYDVKM. The CDR3 has 13 amino acids.

The CDR3 nucleotides are TGTGCCAGCAGCGGAGGCATAGGGAACACTGAAGCTTTCTTT. Translated, it gives CASSGGIGNTEAFF. This chain connects TRBV6-5 to TRBJ1-1, with no clear D. Per the germline V gene, CDR1 is MNHEY and CDR2 is SVGAGI. V was trimmed by 6 bases and J by 1 base, leaving 12 bases between them. The CDR3 loop spans 14 amino acids.

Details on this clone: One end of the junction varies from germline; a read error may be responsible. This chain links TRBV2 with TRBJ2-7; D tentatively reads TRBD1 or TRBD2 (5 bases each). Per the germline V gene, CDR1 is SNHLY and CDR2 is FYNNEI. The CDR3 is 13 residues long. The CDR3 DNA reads TGTGCCAGCAGTAAAACCGGGACCGCCATCGATTGCTTC. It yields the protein CASSKTGTAIDCF.